This T cell receptor beta chain was sequenced for a study of T cells in Graves' hyperthyroidism and ophthalmopathy. The table lists this clonotype with many counts. The CDR3 is 16 residues long. Trimming cost V 5 bases and J 4 bases, with 20 bases left between them. TCR beta CDR3 regions were amplified from RNA. HTBI primers were used for first-round RT-PCR of the TCR CDR3. MiXCR, run by TCRdb on the multiplex PCR reads, gives a single entry per CDR3 protein. The data show some 600,000 distinct CDR3 sequences, around 14% seen once. This sequence was found in a woman aged 25 to 45 with Graves' hyperthyroidism that later progressed to Graves' ophthalmopathy. What was sequenced was blood. The chain combines TRBV12-3 or TRBV12-4 with TRBJ1-1, with D unresolved. CDR3 residues: CASSLGPPEIGTEAFF. DNA for the CDR3: TGTGCCAGCAGTCTCGGACCTCCGGAGATCGGCACTGAAGCTTTCTTT.